Listed below are T cell receptor beta chains from one sample, sequenced in a study of fetal regulatory T cell absence and autoimmunity. Method: immunoSEQ multiplex PCR; TCRdb's copy keeps in-frame clones and lacks some. The data show some 46,000 clones, approximately 83% seen once. Sequenced input: cord blood. The receptors shown here come from a newborn boy with IPEX syndrome. Each CDR3 is given with its conserved first and last residue. The order of the fields is J gene, D gene, V gene, CDR3 protein, CDR3 DNA. The D gene is left open where the match is weak.

J: TRBJ2-1; D: NA; V: TRBV25-1; CDR3: CASTRGGSYNEQFF; DNA: TGTGCCAGTACCAGGGGCGGGTCCTACAATGAGCAGTTCTTC
J: TRBJ2-3; D: NA; V: TRBV7-8; CDR3: CASSLAWASSTDTQYF; DNA: TGTGCCAGCAGCTTAGCGTGGGCTAGCAGCACAGATACGCAGTATTTT
J: TRBJ2-3; D: NA; V: TRBV21-1; CDR3: CASSSPVREGPDTQYF; DNA: TGTGCCAGCAGCTCCCCTGTGCGGGAGGGCCCAGATACGCAGTATTTT
J: TRBJ2-7; D: TRBD2; V: TRBV5-1; CDR3: CASSSRLAGGNEQYF; DNA: TGCGCCAGCAGCTCCAGACTAGCGGGGGGAAACGAGCAGTACTTC
J: TRBJ2-7; D: NA; V: TRBV21-1; CDR3: CATGNSSYEQYF; DNA: TGTGCCACAGGGAATTCCTCCTACGAGCAGTACTTC
J: TRBJ2-7; D: NA; V: TRBV5-8; CDR3: CASSLTYEQYF; DNA: TGTGCCAGCAGCTTGACCTACGAGCAGTACTTC
J: TRBJ2-2; D: TRBD1; V: TRBV27; CDR3: CASGTGVTGELFF; DNA: TGTGCCAGCGGGACAGGGGTCACCGGGGAGCTGTTTTTT
J: TRBJ1-5; D: NA; V: TRBV21-1; CDR3: CASSKAGRAGQPQHF; DNA: TGTGCCAGCAGCAAAGCCGGCAGGGCCGGACAGCCCCAGCATTTT
J: TRBJ1-2; D: NA; V: TRBV6-1; CDR3: CASSDHVPPGYGYTF; DNA: TGTGCCAGCAGTGATCACGTTCCCCCCGGCTATGGCTACACCTTC
J: TRBJ1-3; D: NA; V: TRBV9; CDR3: CASSLGSGNTIYF; DNA: TGTGCCAGCAGCCTTGGGTCTGGAAACACCATATATTTT